This T cell receptor (beta chain) was obtained from a study of blood T cell repertoires in COVID-19. The protocol was immunoSEQ multiplex PCR, while the TCRdb copy is restricted to in-frame clones and leaves out a portion. The table includes approximately 80,000 clones, 88% detected once. The CDR3 is 17 amino acids. V lost 5 bases and J lost 2; bases outside the gene matches: 5. From germline, CDR1 is SEHNR and CDR2 FQNEAQ (reference sequence). The chain couples TRBV7-9 to TRBJ2-2, with TRBD2 matching 13 bases. Sequencing input: peripheral blood. The origin of this receptor is a human donor in a cohort sampled during active COVID-19. In DNA, the CDR3 is TGTGCCAGCAGCCGGACTAGCGGGGGCCTAAACACCGGGGAGCTGTTTTTT. Its translation: CASSRTSGGLNTGELFF.